The sequence of this T cell receptor beta chain was determined in a study of T cell responses to AZD1222 COVID-19 vaccine. TCRdb's copy holds only in-frame clones and misses some; the assay was immunoSEQ multiplex PCR. This table has some 140,000 clones, roughly nine tenths appearing once. CDR3 size: 11 residues. CDR1 and CDR2 (germline): GTSNPN, SVGIG (reference sequence). With 3 bases removed from V and 12 bases from J, the gap between germline ends came to 14 bases. The source of this sequence is an adult in good health. Sequences were derived from peripheral blood, sampled on day 0 of MenACWY control vaccination. V is TRBV30 and J is TRBJ1-1; D uncertain. This CDR3 is CAWSPDWTPFF. CDR3 bases: TGTGCCTGGAGCCCGGACTGGACTCCTTTCTTT.